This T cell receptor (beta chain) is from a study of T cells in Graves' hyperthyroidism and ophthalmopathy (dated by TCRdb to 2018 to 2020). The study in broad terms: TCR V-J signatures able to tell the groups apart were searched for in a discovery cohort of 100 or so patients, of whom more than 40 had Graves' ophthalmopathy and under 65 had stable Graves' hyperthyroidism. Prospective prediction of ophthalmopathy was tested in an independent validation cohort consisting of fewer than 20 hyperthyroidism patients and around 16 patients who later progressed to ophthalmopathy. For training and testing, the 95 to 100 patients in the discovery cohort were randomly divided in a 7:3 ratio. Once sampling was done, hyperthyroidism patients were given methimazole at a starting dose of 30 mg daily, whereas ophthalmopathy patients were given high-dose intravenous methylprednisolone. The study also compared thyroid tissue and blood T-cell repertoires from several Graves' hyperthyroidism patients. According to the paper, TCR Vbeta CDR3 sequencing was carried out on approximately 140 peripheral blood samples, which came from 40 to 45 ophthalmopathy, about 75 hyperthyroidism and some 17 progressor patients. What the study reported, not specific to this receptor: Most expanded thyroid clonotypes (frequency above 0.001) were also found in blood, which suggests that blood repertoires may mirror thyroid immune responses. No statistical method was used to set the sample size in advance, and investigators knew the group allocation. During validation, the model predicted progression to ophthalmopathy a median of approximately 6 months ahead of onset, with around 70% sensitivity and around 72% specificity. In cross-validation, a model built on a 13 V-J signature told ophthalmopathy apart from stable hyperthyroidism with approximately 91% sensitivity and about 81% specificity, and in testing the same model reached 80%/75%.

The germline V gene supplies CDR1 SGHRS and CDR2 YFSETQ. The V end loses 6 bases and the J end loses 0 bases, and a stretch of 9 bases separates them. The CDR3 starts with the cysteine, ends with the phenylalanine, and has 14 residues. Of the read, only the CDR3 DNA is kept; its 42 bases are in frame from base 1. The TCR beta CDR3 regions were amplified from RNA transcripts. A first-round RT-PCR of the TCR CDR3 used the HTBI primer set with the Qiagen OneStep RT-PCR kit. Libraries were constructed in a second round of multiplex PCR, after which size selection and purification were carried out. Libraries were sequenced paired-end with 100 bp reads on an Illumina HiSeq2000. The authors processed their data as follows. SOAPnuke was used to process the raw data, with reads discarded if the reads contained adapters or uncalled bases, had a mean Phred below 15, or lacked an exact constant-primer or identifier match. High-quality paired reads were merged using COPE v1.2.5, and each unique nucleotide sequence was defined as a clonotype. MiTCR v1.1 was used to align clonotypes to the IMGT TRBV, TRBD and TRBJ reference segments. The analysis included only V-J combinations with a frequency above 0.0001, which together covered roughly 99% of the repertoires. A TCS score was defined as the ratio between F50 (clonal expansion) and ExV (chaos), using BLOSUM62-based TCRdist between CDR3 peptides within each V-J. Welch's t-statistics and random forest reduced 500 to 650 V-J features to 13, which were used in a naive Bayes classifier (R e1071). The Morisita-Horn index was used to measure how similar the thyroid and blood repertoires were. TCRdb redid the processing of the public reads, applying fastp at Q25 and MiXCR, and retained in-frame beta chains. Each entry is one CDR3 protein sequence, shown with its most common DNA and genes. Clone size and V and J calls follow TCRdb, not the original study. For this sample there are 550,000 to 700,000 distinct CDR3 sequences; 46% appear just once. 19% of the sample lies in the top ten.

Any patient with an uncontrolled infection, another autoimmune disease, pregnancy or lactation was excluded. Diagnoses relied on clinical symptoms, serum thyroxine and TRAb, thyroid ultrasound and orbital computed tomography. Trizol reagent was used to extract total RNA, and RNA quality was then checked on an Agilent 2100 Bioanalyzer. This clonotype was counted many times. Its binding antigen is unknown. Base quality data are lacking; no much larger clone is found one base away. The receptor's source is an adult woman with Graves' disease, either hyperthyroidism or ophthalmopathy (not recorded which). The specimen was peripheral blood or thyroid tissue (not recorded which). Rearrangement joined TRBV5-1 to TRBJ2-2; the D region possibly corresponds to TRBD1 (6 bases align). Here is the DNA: TGCGCCAGCAAAGGGACAACGAACACCGGGGAGCTGTTTTTT. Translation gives CASKGTTNTGELFF.